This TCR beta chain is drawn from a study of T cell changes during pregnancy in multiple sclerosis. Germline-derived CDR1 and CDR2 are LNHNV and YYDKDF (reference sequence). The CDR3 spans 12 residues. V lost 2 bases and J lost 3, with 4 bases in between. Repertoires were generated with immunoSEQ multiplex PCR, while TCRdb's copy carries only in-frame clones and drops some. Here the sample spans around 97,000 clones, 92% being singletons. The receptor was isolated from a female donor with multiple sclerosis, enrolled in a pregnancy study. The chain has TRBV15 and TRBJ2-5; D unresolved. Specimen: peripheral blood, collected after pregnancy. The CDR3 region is CATSRLKETQYF. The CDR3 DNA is TGTGCCACCAGCAGACTAAAAGAGACCCAGTACTTC.